This T cell receptor beta chain was obtained from a study of T-cell memory formation after mild COVID-19. The germline CDR1 and CDR2 sequences are SGHTA and FQGTGA. Unmatched junction bases numbered 8, after V lost 5 bases and J lost 4 bases. The CDR3 length is 16 residues. Study-wide results and caveats: CD4+ clones that contracted lay mainly in CM and EM; CD8+ ones lay in EMRA. From day 15 to 85, contracting clones were balanced between CD4 and CD8, whereas later expanders leaned toward CD4+.

From the 5' RACE reads, TCRdb called clonotypes with MiXCR, one entry per CDR3 protein. Among around 300,000 distinct CDR3 sequences listed, around 8% were seen once. Remarks on this clonotype: Antigen: not known.

This clonotype was sampled from a man aged 18 to 29 who had mild COVID-19 (a few samples of this study predate the infection). Cell type and time point are not known. The sample comprised PBMCs or a T cell subset sorted from them (not recorded which). The rearrangement uses TRBV7-3 and TRBJ2-2, with 9 nucleotides matching TRBD1. The CDR3 spells CASSPRQGGSTGELFF. The CDR3 DNA is TGTGCCAGCAGCCCCCGACAGGGGGGGAGCACCGGGGAGCTGTTTTTT.